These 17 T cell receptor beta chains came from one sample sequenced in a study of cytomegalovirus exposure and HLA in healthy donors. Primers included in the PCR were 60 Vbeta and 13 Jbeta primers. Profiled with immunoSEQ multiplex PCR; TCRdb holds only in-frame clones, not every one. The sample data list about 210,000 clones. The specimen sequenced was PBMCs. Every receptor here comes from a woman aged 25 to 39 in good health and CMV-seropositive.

The CDR3 reads CAISGASGLGNTIYF. The CDR3 nucleotides are TGTGCCATCAGCGGGGCTTCGGGACTTGGAAACACCATATATTTT. The rearrangement links TRBV10-3 to TRBJ1-3; D might be TRBD1 (5 bases). The germline CDR1 and CDR2 sequences are ENHRY and SYGVKD. V shed 6 bases and J shed 3 bases, with 15 bases lying between them. This CDR3 region has 15 residues.

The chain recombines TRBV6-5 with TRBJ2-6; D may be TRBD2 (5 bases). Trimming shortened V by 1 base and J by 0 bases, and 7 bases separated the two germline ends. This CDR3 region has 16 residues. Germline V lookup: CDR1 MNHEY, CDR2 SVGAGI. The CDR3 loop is CASSYFAGSGANVLTF. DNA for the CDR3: TGTGCCAGCAGTTACTTCGCGGGCTCTGGGGCCAACGTCCTGACTTTC.

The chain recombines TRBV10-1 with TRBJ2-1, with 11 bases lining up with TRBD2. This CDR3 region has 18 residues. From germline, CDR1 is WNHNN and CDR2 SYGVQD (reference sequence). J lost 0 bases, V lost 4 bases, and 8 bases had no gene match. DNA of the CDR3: TGCGCCAGCAGTGGGAGTCTAGCGGGGGGCCTCTCCTACAATGAGCAGTTCTTC. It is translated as CASSGSLAGGLSYNEQFF.

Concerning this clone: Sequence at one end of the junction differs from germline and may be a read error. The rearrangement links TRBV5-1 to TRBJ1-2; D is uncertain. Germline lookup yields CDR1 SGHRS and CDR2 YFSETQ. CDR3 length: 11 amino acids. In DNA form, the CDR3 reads TGCGCCAGCAGCTTAGGCGGGCACCGGGCCTTC. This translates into CASSLGGHRAF.

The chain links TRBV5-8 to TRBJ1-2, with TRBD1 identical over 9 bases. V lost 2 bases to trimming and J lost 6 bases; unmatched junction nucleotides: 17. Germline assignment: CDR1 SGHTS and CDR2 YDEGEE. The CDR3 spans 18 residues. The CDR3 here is CASSFIQGQGTPWDGYTF. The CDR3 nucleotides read TGTGCCAGCAGCTTTATACAAGGACAGGGGACCCCATGGGATGGCTACACCTTC.

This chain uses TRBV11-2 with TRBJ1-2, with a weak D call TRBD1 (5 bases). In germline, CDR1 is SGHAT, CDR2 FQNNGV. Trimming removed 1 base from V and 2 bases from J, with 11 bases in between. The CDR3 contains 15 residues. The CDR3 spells CASSLGGGGNYGYTF. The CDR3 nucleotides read TGTGCCAGCAGCTTAGGGGGGGGAGGGAACTATGGCTACACCTTC.

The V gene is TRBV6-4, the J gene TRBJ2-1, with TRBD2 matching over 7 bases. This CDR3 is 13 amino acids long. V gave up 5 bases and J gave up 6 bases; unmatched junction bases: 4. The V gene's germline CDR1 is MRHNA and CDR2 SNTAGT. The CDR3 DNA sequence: TGTGCCAGCAGTACCACTAGCGCCAATGAGCAGTTCTTC. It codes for CASSTTSANEQFF.

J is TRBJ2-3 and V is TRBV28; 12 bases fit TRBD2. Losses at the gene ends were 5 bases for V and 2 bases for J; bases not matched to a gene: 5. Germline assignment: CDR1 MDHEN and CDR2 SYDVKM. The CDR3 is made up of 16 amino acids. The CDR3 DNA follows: TGTGCCAGCAGTCTTTCTAGCGGGAGGGCCACAGATACGCAGTATTTT. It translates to CASSLSSGRATDTQYF.

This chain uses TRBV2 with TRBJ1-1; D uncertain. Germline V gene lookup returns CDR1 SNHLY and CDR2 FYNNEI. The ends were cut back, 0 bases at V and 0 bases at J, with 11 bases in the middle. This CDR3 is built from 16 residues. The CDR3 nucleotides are TGTGCCAGCAGTGAAGCGCTTGGAGAATTGAACACTGAAGCTTTCTTT. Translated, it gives CASSEALGELNTEAFF.

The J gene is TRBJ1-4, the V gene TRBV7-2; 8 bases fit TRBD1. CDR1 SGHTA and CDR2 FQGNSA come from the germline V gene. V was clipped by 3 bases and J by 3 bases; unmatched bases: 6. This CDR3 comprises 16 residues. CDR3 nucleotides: TGTGCCAGCAGCTTCATCACAGGGGGAGCTAATGAAAAACTGTTTTTT. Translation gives CASSFITGGANEKLFF.

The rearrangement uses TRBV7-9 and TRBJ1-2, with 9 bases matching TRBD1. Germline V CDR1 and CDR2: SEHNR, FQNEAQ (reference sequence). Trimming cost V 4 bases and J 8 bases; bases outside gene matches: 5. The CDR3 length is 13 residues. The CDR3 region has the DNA TGTGCCAGCAGCTCGACAGGGGGGGGCGGCTACACCTTC. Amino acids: CASSSTGGGGYTF.

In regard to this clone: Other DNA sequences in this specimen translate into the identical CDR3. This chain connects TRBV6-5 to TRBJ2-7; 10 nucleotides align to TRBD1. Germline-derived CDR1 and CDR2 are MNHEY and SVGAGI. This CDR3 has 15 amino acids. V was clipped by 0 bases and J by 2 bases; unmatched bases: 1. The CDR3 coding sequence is TGTGCCAGCAGTTACTCCGGACAGGGGGCCTACGAGCAGTACTTC. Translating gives CASSYSGQGAYEQYF.

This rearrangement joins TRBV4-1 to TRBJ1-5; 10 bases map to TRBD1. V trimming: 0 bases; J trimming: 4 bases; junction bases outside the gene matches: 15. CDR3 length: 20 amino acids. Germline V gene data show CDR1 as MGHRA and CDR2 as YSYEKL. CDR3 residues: CASSQDSFGQGGRGNQPQHF. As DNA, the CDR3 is TGCGCCAGCAGCCAAGATAGCTTCGGACAGGGGGGTCGGGGTAATCAGCCCCAGCATTTT.

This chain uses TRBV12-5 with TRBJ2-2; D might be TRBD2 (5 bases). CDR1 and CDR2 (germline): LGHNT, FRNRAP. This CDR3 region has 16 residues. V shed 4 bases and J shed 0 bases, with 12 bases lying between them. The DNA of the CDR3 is TGTGCTAGTGGTTACGGTCGGGGTACGAACACCGGGGAGCTGTTTTTT. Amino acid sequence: CASGYGRGTNTGELFF.

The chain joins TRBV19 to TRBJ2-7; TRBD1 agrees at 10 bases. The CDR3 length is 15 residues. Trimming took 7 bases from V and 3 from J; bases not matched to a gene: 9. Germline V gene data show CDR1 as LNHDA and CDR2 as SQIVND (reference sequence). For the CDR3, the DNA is TGTGCCAGTACTCTTTCCGGGACAGGGGACTACGAGCAGTACTTC. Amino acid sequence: CASTLSGTGDYEQYF.

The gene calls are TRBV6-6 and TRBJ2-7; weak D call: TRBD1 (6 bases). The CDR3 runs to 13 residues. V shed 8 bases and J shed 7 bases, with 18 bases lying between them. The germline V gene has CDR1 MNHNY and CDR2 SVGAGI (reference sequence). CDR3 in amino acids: CASHPRAGVEQYF. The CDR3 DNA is TGTGCCAGCCACCCCCGGGCAGGGGTAGAGCAGTACTTC.

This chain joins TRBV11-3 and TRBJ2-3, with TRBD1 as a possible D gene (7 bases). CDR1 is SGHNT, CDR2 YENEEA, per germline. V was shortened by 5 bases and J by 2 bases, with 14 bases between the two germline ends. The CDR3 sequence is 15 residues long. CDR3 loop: CASSLNRGLTDTQYF. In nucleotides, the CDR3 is TGTGCCAGCAGCCTAAACAGGGGACTCACAGATACGCAGTATTTT. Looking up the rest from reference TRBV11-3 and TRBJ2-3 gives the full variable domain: EAGVVQSPRYKIIEKKQPVAFWCNPISGHNTLYWYLQNLGQGPELLIRYENEEAVDDSQLPKDRFSAERLKGVDSTLKIQPAELGDSAVYLCASSLNRGLTDTQYFGPGTRLTVL.